This is a list of T cell receptor beta chains from one sample in a study of T-cell memory formation after mild COVID-19. Via MiXCR, TCRdb re-called the 5' RACE reads, giving one row per CDR3 protein. This sample has 300,000 to 350,000 distinct CDR3 sequences, with approximately 12% found just once. Input material: PBMCs or a T cell subset sorted from them (not recorded which). All receptors derive from a man younger than 35 who had mild COVID-19 (a few samples of this study predate the infection). Cell type and time point are not known. CDR3s leave out the opening cysteine and the closing phenylalanine or tryptophan.

j_call: TRBJ1-5
v_call: TRBV2
cdr3_aa: ASSEVGMGNQPQH

j_call: TRBJ1-5
v_call: TRBV6-2/TRBV6-3
cdr3_aa: ASSSRNYRVPNQPQH

j_call: TRBJ2-1
v_call: TRBV29-1
cdr3_aa: SVRGGIAPYNEQF

j_call: TRBJ2-3
v_call: TRBV4-1
cdr3_aa: ASSQGGTSPDTQY

j_call: TRBJ2-3
v_call: TRBV28
cdr3_aa: ASSLAGDTDTQY

j_call: TRBJ1-2
v_call: TRBV5-5
cdr3_aa: ASSLAEPSNYGYT

j_call: TRBJ1-5
v_call: TRBV20-1
cdr3_aa: SARDRVRGGNQPQH

j_call: TRBJ2-1
v_call: TRBV7-9
cdr3_aa: ASSLVFNEQF

j_call: TRBJ2-2
v_call: TRBV18
cdr3_aa: ASSPTGETGELF

j_call: TRBJ1-1
v_call: TRBV13
cdr3_aa: ASSPRQVKDTEAF

j_call: TRBJ2-1
v_call: TRBV20-1
cdr3_aa: SARDRLAGYEQF

j_call: TRBJ1-5
v_call: TRBV6-5
cdr3_aa: ASSGTVGQPQH